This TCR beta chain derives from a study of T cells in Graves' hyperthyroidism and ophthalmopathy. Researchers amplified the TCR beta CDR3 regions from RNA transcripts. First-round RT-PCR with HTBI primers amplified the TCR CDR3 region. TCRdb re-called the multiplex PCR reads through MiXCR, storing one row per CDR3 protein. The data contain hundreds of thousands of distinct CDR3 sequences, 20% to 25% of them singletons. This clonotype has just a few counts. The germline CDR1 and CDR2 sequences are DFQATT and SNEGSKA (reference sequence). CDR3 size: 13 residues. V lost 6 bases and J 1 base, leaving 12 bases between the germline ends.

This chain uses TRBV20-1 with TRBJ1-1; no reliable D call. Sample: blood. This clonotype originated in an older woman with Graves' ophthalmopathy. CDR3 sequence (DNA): TGCAGTGCCCCACAGTCGGGGAACACTGAAGCTTTCTTT. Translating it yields CSAPQSGNTEAFF.